This T cell receptor (beta chain) was found in a study of cytomegalovirus exposure and HLA in healthy donors. Broader study findings: The authors confirmed in vitro that three CMV-associated chains were specific for CMV antigens. Productive rates of about 87% or about 30% were seen for most TCR beta V segments in an earlier analysis. Later genetic work tied a missense DCLRE1C variant to beta-chain V and J trimming. Most TCR sequences showed up rarely, but some public TCRs showed up in many donors.

Concerning this clone: The antigen is undetermined.

Trimming cost V 6 bases and J 5 bases, with 19 bases left between them. CDR1 is SNHLY and CDR2 is FYNNEI in the germline V gene. This CDR3 comprises 15 residues. Primers for the PCR totalled 60 Vbeta and 13 Jbeta. The repertoire was sequenced with immunoSEQ multiplex PCR; TCRdb's copy has only in-frame clones and lacks some. This table has around 150,000 clones, 76% appearing once. Sequenced sample: PBMCs. The TCR comes from a woman between 40 and 55 years old in good health and CMV-seronegative. The V gene is TRBV2, the J gene TRBJ1-2; the D is unclear. The CDR3 DNA reads TGTGCCAGCAGCCCAAATGATAAATACGGGTATGGCTACACCTTC. Its protein is CASSPNDKYGYGYTF.